The clone carrying this T cell receptor (beta chain) was seen just once. The antigen is unknown. One end of the junction does not line up with germline, which may come from a read error. Germline V gene sequence: CDR1 MNHEY, CDR2 SVGEGT. The CDR3 contains 16 residues. Uncontrolled infections, pregnancy, lactation or other autoimmune diseases led to patient exclusion. The sample originates from a study of Graves' ophthalmopathy and Graves' hyperthyroidism. Study overall: No progression to ophthalmopathy over 18 months defined stable hyperthyroidism. Study findings and constraints: A majority of expanded thyroid clonotypes exceeding 0.001 frequency were likewise present in blood. As the model predicted ophthalmopathy progression, it achieved a sensitivity of 65% to 71% and a specificity of about 78%.

Scientists amplified the TCR beta CDR3 regions from RNA transcripts. HTBI primers served in a first-round RT-PCR, which a second-round multiplex PCR followed. Each CDR3 protein gets one entry after TCRdb re-called the multiplex PCR reads with MiXCR. Counted here are over a million distinct CDR3 sequences, about 38% occurring once; the ten biggest clones make up approximately 12%. The sample taken for sequencing was peripheral blood or thyroid tissue (not recorded which). This chain joins TRBV6-2 or TRBV6-3 and TRBJ1-2; D is unresolved. The receptor was isolated from an adult man with Graves' hyperthyroidism. CDR3 nucleotide sequence: TGTGCCAGCAGATCCCACGGTCCGGGGATCTACTATGGCTTCACCTTC. Its translation: CASRSHGPGIYYGFTF.